This T cell receptor (beta chain) came from a study of T-cell memory formation after mild COVID-19. General observations from the study: Some responding clones appeared in pre-infection memory, suggesting cross-reactive memory joined.

J lost 1 base, V lost 0 bases, and 3 bases had no gene match. CDR1 is MNHNS and CDR2 is SASEGT in the germline V gene. The CDR3 is made up of 16 amino acids. The 5'RACE method, run with constant-segment primers, produced TCR alpha and TCR beta cDNA libraries (carrying sample barcodes and UMIs). In TCRdb, the 5' RACE reads were re-called with MiXCR into one record per CDR3 protein. The sample yields a few hundred thousand distinct CDR3 sequences, 20% to 25% seen once. As regards this clonotype: Its antigen is not identified.

This TCR was recovered from a man between 18 and 35 years old who had mild COVID-19 (a few samples of this study predate the infection). Cell type and time point are not known. The material sequenced was PBMCs or a T cell subset sorted from them (not recorded which). The genes are TRBV6-1 and TRBJ2-1; TRBD2 agrees at 7 bases. The CDR3 bases are TGTGCCAGCAGTGAAGCGTCCGGGGGGTCCTACAATGAGCAGTTCTTC. This gives the protein CASSEASGGSYNEQFF.